The clone carrying this TCR beta chain was picked up a small number of times. MiXCR was run by TCRdb on the RT-PCR reads, yielding one entry per CDR3 protein. The profile shows about 700,000 distinct CDR3 sequences, 14% of them singletons. The sample originates from a study of response to subunit inactivated influenza vaccine. Unmatched junction bases numbered 6, after V lost 6 bases and J lost 4 bases. The CDR3 is made up of 14 amino acids. The germline V gene has CDR1 LGHDT and CDR2 YNNKEL (reference sequence). The chain combines TRBV3-1 with TRBJ1-1; TRBD1 matches at 9 bases. This receptor was taken from a man aged 45 to 65 who received an inactivated influenza vaccine. The sample in question was PBMCs from blood, obtained around two weeks before vaccination. CDR3 DNA: TGTGCCAGCAGGGGGACAGGGCAGGGCACTGAAGCTTTCTTT. Residues: CASRGTGQGTEAFF.